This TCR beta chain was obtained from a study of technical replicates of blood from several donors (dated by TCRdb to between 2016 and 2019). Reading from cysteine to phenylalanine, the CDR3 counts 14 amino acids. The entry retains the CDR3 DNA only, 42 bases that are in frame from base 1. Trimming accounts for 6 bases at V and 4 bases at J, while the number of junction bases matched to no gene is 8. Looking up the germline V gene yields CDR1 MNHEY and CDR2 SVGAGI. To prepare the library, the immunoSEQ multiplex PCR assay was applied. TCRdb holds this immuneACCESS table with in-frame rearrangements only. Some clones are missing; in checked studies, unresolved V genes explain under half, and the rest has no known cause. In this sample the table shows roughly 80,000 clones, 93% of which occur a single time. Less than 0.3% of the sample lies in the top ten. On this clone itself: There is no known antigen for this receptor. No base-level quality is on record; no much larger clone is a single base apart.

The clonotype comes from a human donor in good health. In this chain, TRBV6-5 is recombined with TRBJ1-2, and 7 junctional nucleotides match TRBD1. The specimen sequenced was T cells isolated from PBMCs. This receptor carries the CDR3 CASRATGSGYGYTF. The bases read TGTGCCAGCAGAGCGACAGGGTCTGGCTATGGCTACACCTTC.